This T cell receptor (beta chain) was recorded in a study of graft-versus-host responses after intestinal transplantation. Overall study context: Tacrolimus and steroids were given for about 3 years to all recipients after anti-thymocyte globulin induction.

The authors combined roughly 200,000 CFSE-labeled responder cells with roughly 200,000 irradiated, violet-dye-labeled stimulator cells in plates. Germline CDR1 reads LNHNV; CDR2 reads YYDKDF (reference sequence). This CDR3 contains 15 residues. V shed 4 bases and J 1 base; nucleotides not matched to a gene: 7. Libraries were prepared by immunoSEQ multiplex PCR; TCRdb keeps only in-frame clonotypes and omits some of them. The sample lists some 6,600 clones, roughly 33% occurring once. The sequence was obtained from a human patient who was an organ donor for intestinal transplantation. This sequence joins TRBV15 and TRBJ2-7; 7 bases agree with TRBD2. The input for sequencing was alloreactive CD4+ T cells from a mixed lymphocyte reaction culture, taken before transplantation. The subset: CFSE-low proliferating T cells sorted from roughly 6-day pre-transplant mixed lymphocyte reaction (GvH or HvG direction). The CDR3: CATSTRRTSSYEQYF. CDR3 in DNA: TGTGCCACCAGCACGAGACGGACTAGTTCCTACGAGCAGTACTTC.